Many counts were recorded for the clone carrying this T cell receptor beta chain. Its antigen remains unidentified. This sample's time point: longitudinal time-point 3. 5'RACE generated cDNA with 10-nucleotide random UMIs. Via MiXCR, TCRdb re-called the 5' RACE reads, giving one row per CDR3 protein. The repertoire has more than 40,000 distinct CDR3 sequences, 12% of them found once; the top ten carry 9%. The data were obtained in a study of neurological immune-mediated disorders. Study-wide results and caveats: Across subjects, expanded clones had no CDR3 amino acid sequences in common, pointing to private repertoires in all groups. Multiple sclerosis, the disease with the least TCR clonal expansion, fell below healthy controls, whereas HTLV-1-associated myelopathy showed the most.

Deletions cut 1 base from V and 3 bases from J, with 13 bases between. CDR3 length equals 15 residues. In germline, CDR1 is SNHLY, CDR2 FYNNEI. This rearrangement joins TRBV2 to TRBJ2-7; D is unresolved. The sequenced sample was PBMCs. This receptor was taken from a male donor with HTLV-1-associated myelopathy (HAM/TSP). The CDR3 loop reads CASSEGGSEVYEQYF. Written as DNA, the CDR3 is TGTGCCAGCAGTGAAGGGGGTAGTGAGGTCTACGAGCAGTACTTC.